These 28 T cell receptor beta chains were all obtained from the same sample, sequenced in a study of blood T cells in healthy people across ages. The second PCR ran about 6 to 11 cycles with a sample-barcoded 5' primer and J-beta primers. MiXCR was run by TCRdb on the 5' RACE reads, yielding one entry per CDR3 protein. The data show around 1,600,000 distinct CDR3 sequences, roughly 43% seen once. The sample consisted of blood. The receptors were gathered from a woman between 18 and 30 years old in good health.

This clonotype has more than one count but fewer than ten. V gene TRBV5-1 combines with J gene TRBJ1-2; no definite D call. The CDR3 sequence is 13 residues long. With 0 bases removed from V and 4 bases from J, the gap between germline ends came to 7 bases. Germline V gene data show CDR1 as SGHRS and CDR2 as YFSETQ. The CDR3 region is CASSLDEVYGYTF. CDR3 in DNA: TGCGCCAGCAGCTTGGATGAGGTCTATGGCTACACCTTC.

This clonotype was detected ten times or more. This sequence joins TRBV5-1 and TRBJ2-7; D is possibly TRBD1 (5 bases). Germline CDR1 SGHRS, CDR2 YFSETQ. Between the trimmed V and J ends, which lost 4 bases and 5 bases, there was a span of 16 bases. The CDR3 consists of 14 residues. CDR3 protein: CASSHPPLTDEQYF. As DNA, the CDR3 is TGCGCCAGCAGCCACCCTCCGTTGACAGACGAGCAGTACTTC.

The CDR3 DNA is TGTGCCAGCAGCTTAAGGGCCGAGGGTACTGAAGCTTTCTTT. Encoded protein: CASSLRAEGTEAFF. This chain uses TRBV7-2 with TRBJ1-1; D is uncertain. The CDR3 consists of 14 residues. V lost 2 bases and J 5 bases, leaving 12 bases between the germline ends. CDR1 and CDR2 from the germline V gene are SGHTA and FQGNSA.

The chain uses TRBV4-3 and TRBJ2-7, with D uncertain. Germline assignment: CDR1 LGHNA and CDR2 YSLEER. The CDR3 sequence is 17 residues long. V lost 0 bases and J lost 7, with 22 bases in between. The CDR3 here is CASSQDGWRQIPNEQYF. CDR3 nucleotides: TGCGCCAGCAGCCAAGACGGGTGGCGGCAGATCCCCAATGAGCAGTACTTC.

The rearrangement uses TRBV6-2 or TRBV6-3 and TRBJ2-1, with D possibly matching TRBD2 (6 bases). This CDR3 comprises 14 residues. Germline V gives CDR1 MNHEY, CDR2 SVGEGT. Trimming shortened V by 6 bases and J by 6 bases, and 15 bases separated the two germline ends. CDR3 amino acids: CASSYQGLGNEQFF. DNA for the CDR3: TGTGCCAGCAGCTACCAGGGACTGGGCAATGAGCAGTTCTTC.

The chain uses TRBV5-1 and TRBJ2-5, with 14 bases aligning to TRBD2. The V and J ends lost 4 bases and 0 bases, in that order; junction bases with no gene match: 5. Germline CDR1 and CDR2: SGHRS and YFSETQ. This CDR3 is 17 amino acids long. As DNA, the CDR3 is TGCGCCAGCAGCGCGACTAGCGGGAGGGAACACCAAGAGACCCAGTACTTC. Its protein is CASSATSGREHQETQYF. The whole variable domain, remainder taken from reference TRBV5-1 and TRBJ2-5, is KAGVTQTPRYLIKTRGQQVTLSCSPISGHRSVSWYQQTPGQGLQFLFEYFSETQRNKGNFPGRFSGRQFSNSRSEMNVSTLELGDSALYLCASSATSGREHQETQYFGPGTRLLVL.

The chain employs TRBV3-1 and TRBJ2-7, with no clear D. V lost 1 base, J lost 1 base, and 8 bases lay in between. CDR1 is LGHDT, CDR2 YNNKEL, per germline (reference sequence). The CDR3 is made up of 14 amino acids. CDR3: CASSQAAMSYEQYF. DNA of the CDR3: TGTGCCAGCAGCCAAGCGGCGATGTCCTACGAGCAGTACTTC.

This chain links TRBV6-5 with TRBJ1-2, with 9 positions matching TRBD1. The CDR3 spans 14 residues. Germline V gene sequence: CDR1 MNHEY, CDR2 SVGAGI. V lost 4 bases, J lost 5 bases, and 5 bases stayed unmatched. Here the CDR3 reads CASSWGQGIYGYTF. The CDR3 DNA reads as TGTGCCAGCAGTTGGGGACAGGGAATTTATGGCTACACCTTC.

The gene calls are TRBV6-2 or TRBV6-3 and TRBJ2-7, with a weak D call TRBD2 (6 bases). The germline V gene encodes CDR1 MNHEY and CDR2 SVGEGT. This CDR3 spans 13 amino acids. For the CDR3, the DNA is TGTGCTCGCAGTCCAGGAGGGTACTACGAGCAGTACTTC. Its translation is CARSPGGYYEQYF.

The gene calls are TRBV29-1 and TRBJ2-7, with D hard to call. The V end lost 2 bases, the J end lost 1 base, and 9 bases lay between the germline ends. Germline-derived CDR1 and CDR2 are SQVTM and ANQGSEA. The CDR3 runs to 13 residues. CDR3 DNA: TGCAGCGTTGAAATGGGTTCGTCCTACGAGCAGTACTTC. Its translation: CSVEMGSSYEQYF.

This clonotype has just a few counts. The CDR3: CASSQDLLAGYEQFF. The CDR3 DNA reads TGCGCCAGCAGCCAAGATTTGCTAGCGGGGTATGAGCAGTTCTTC. This sequence joins TRBV4-3 and TRBJ2-1; TRBD2 matches 9 bases. From germline, CDR1 is LGHNA and CDR2 YSLEER. The CDR3 consists of 15 residues. With 0 bases clipped from V and 8 bases from J, the junction kept 5 bases outside the gene matches.

The chain carries TRBV7-2 and TRBJ2-3; D possibly corresponds to TRBD2 (5 bases). The V end was cut by 2 bases, the J end by 3 bases, with 15 bases between. There are 16 residues in the CDR3. Looked up from germline, CDR1 is SGHTA and CDR2 is FQGNSA. The CDR3, as DNA: TGTGCCAGCAGCTTATTCGGGCCCGGCGGGACAGATACGCAGTATTTT. Its protein product is CASSLFGPGGTDTQYF.

The J gene is TRBJ2-1, the V gene TRBV11-1; possible D gene TRBD2, 5 bases. Deletions cut 3 bases from V and 0 bases from J, with 12 bases between. CDR1 and CDR2 from the germline V gene are SGHAT and FQDESV (reference sequence). The CDR3 is made up of 16 amino acids. CDR3 in DNA: TGTGCCAGCAGCTTCGGGTCGGGATTCTCCTACAATGAGCAGTTCTTC. Encoded protein: CASSFGSGFSYNEQFF.

The chain combines TRBV6-6 with TRBJ1-2; no clear D. The CDR3 is 12 amino acids. Trimming took off 7 bases at V and 7 bases at J, with 13 bases between the two ends. Germline lookup yields CDR1 MNHNY and CDR2 SVGAGI (reference sequence). The CDR3 is CASTFQKGGYTF. The CDR3 bases are TGTGCCAGCACCTTCCAGAAGGGTGGCTACACCTTC.

This clonotype has only a few counts. The V gene is TRBV10-3, the J gene TRBJ1-1; D gene ambiguous. V lost 8 bases to trimming and J lost 4 bases, with 8 bases between them. This CDR3 has 11 amino acids. Germline CDR1 ENHRY, CDR2 SYGVKD. The DNA for the CDR3 is TGTGCCATCGGGCTCGGCACTGAAGCTTTCTTT. Amino acids: CAIGLGTEAFF.

The V call is TRBV7-4, the J call TRBJ2-1, with 7 bases aligning to TRBD2. With the DNA end fitting TRBJ2-7 better, the J assignment may be wrong. There are 15 residues in the CDR3. The germline V gene has CDR1 SGHVT and CDR2 SQSDAQ. The CDR3 loop is CASSLGARDYNEQYF. As DNA, the CDR3 is TGTGCCAGCAGCTTAGGCGCGAGGGACTACAATGAGCAGTACTTC.

This clonotype was detected only a few times. The genes are TRBV7-2 and TRBJ1-2, with 7 bases identical to TRBD1. Germline trimming cut 1 base from V and 4 bases from J; bases unmatched to any gene: 3. CDR1 is SGHTA, CDR2 FQGNSA, per germline. CDR3 length: 14 residues. The CDR3 coding sequence is TGTGCCAGCAGCTTAGTTGGGGACAGCTATGGCTACACCTTC. This encodes CASSLVGDSYGYTF.

This clonotype occurred a few times. This chain connects TRBV2 to TRBJ1-5; D is perhaps TRBD1 (5 bases). Germline values: CDR1 SNHLY, CDR2 FYNNEI. The V and J ends lost 5 bases and 5 bases respectively, with 13 bases between them. There are 14 residues in the CDR3. The CDR3 DNA follows: TGTGCCAGCAGTCCGGGCCTCAGGGATCAGCCCCAGCATTTT. Translated: CASSPGLRDQPQHF.

In this sample, this clonotype turned up a few times. The chain recombines TRBV27 with TRBJ2-3; 12 nucleotides align to TRBD2. V dropped 5 bases and J dropped 3; count of bases not matched to a gene: 9. The CDR3 contains 17 residues. Germline values: CDR1 MNHEY, CDR2 SMNVEV (reference sequence). The DNA of the CDR3 is TGTGCCAGCAGTGACCTGGGACTAGCGGGTAATACAGATACGCAGTATTTT. This translates into CASSDLGLAGNTDTQYF.

This clonotype has at least ten counts. V usage is TRBV20-1 and J usage is TRBJ2-7; 8 nucleotides line up with TRBD2. This CDR3 is built from 15 residues. V trimming: 5 bases; J trimming: 4 bases; junction bases outside the gene matches: 13. Germline V gene data show CDR1 as DFQATT and CDR2 as SNEGSKA (reference sequence). The CDR3 protein is CSAGPPGLASYEQYF. Here the CDR3 DNA reads TGCAGTGCTGGTCCGCCCGGACTAGCATCTTACGAGCAGTACTTC.

This chain connects TRBV28 to TRBJ2-7; D uncertain. Trimming cost V 4 bases and J 5 bases, with 12 bases left between them. The length of the CDR3 is 13 residues. CDR1 and CDR2 from the germline V gene are MDHEN and SYDVKM. Written as DNA, the CDR3 is TGTGCCAGCAGTTCGACCTCCCCGGACGAGCAGTACTTC. Amino acid sequence: CASSSTSPDEQYF.

About this clonotype: At one boundary the junction diverges from the germline segment, which might be a read error. The chain uses TRBV29-1 and TRBJ2-3; 13 nucleotides line up with TRBD2. The germline gives CDR1 SQVTM, CDR2 ANQGSEA. The CDR3 has 15 amino acids. CDR3 nucleotide sequence: TGCAGCGTCCGGACTAGCGGGAGTCGCACAGATTCGCAGTATTTT. Residues: CSVRTSGSRTDSQYF.

The chain joins TRBV6-1 to TRBJ2-3, with 8 bases aligning to TRBD2. Trimming removed 6 bases from V and 1 base from J; junction bases left unmatched: 12. Germline V lookup: CDR1 MNHNS, CDR2 SASEGT. The CDR3 contains 17 residues. The CDR3 loop reads CASSPLPAGVGTDTQYF. In DNA form, the CDR3 reads TGTGCCAGCAGCCCTCTCCCAGCGGGAGTTGGCACAGATACGCAGTATTTT.

The chain employs TRBV15 and TRBJ1-5; D is unclear. Germline lookup yields CDR1 LNHNV and CDR2 YYDKDF (reference sequence). With 1 base removed from V and 0 bases from J, the gap between germline ends came to 7 bases. The CDR3 totals 15 residues. The CDR3 DNA reads TGTGCCACCAGCAGAGTTCCGAATAGCAATCAGCCCCAGCATTTT. Translating it yields CATSRVPNSNQPQHF.

Here the CDR3 reads CASSSSGMPYEQYF. In DNA form, the CDR3 reads TGTGCCAGCAGCTCATCAGGGATGCCCTACGAGCAGTACTTC. This chain joins TRBV7-2 and TRBJ2-4, with TRBD1 as a possible D gene (5 bases). The better agreement between TRBJ2-7 and the DNA end casts doubt on the J call. CDR1 and CDR2 from the germline V gene are SGHTA and FQGNSA. The CDR3 extends over 14 amino acids.

This clonotype was observed a few times. V gene TRBV7-2 combines with J gene TRBJ1-2, with D perhaps matching TRBD1 (5 bases). The CDR3 runs to 13 residues. CDR1 is SGHTA, CDR2 FQGNSA, per germline. The V end was cut by 3 bases, the J end by 4 bases, with 9 bases between. DNA for the CDR3: TGTGCCAGCAGCTTTTTGGACACCTATGGCTACACCTTC. This translates into CASSFLDTYGYTF.

In this sample, this clonotype turned up a few times. The chain uses TRBV20-1 and TRBJ2-5; D is unresolved. V dropped 1 base and J dropped 1 base, with 10 bases sitting between them. Germline CDR1 and CDR2: DFQATT and SNEGSKA (reference sequence). CDR3 size: 14 residues. CDR3 amino acids: CSARAPWAQETQYF. The CDR3 nucleotides are TGCAGTGCTAGAGCCCCGTGGGCCCAAGAGACCCAGTACTTC.

This chain connects TRBV9 to TRBJ2-1; maybe TRBD2 (6 bases). TRBJ2-7 matches the DNA end more closely, so the J call is doubtful. Germline CDR1 is SGDLS and CDR2 is YYNGEE. The CDR3 runs 17 residues. The CDR3 region has the DNA TGTGCCAGCAGCAAATCGACTCTAGCGCTCTCCTACAATGAGCAGTACTTC. Amino acids: CASSKSTLALSYNEQYF.